The 15 T cell receptor beta chains below were found in one sample sequenced in a study of glioma-infiltrating T cells. Amplification of TCR alpha and beta CDR3 regions from RNA used iRepertoire nested multiplex PCR. TCRdb reprocessed the multiplex PCR reads via MiXCR and lists one record per CDR3 protein. The sample holds 90,000 to 100,000 distinct CDR3 sequences, around 42% seen once. Sequences were obtained from glioma tissue, nonneoplastic brain tissue, or PBMCs (not recorded which). These receptors all come from a human donor with low-grade glioma or glioblastoma, undergoing nonglioma brain surgery, or in good health (not recorded which).

The sample holds many counts of this clonotype. The chain recombines TRBV11-1 with TRBJ2-7; no firm D call. Germline CDR1 and CDR2: SGHAT and FQDESV (reference sequence). V was cut by 0 bases and J by 4 bases, with 13 bases left in between. The CDR3 has 15 residues. This chain's CDR3 is CASSLAPDQVYEQYF. DNA for the CDR3: TGTGCCAGCAGCTTAGCGCCCGACCAAGTTTACGAGCAGTACTTC.

This clonotype was observed many times. This chain joins TRBV19 and TRBJ1-1, with D unclear. This CDR3 has 15 amino acids. Germline CDR1 is LNHDA and CDR2 is SQIVND (reference sequence). With 3 bases removed from V and 2 bases from J, the gap between germline ends came to 13 bases. The CDR3 DNA reads TGTGCCAGTAGTATGTCCGAGGTACTAAACACTGAAGCTTTCTTT. Residues: CASSMSEVLNTEAFF.

A note on this clonotype: One junction end disagrees with the germline gene, perhaps due to a read error. The J gene is TRBJ2-3, the V gene TRBV6-5, with D possibly called TRBD1 or TRBD2 (6 bases each). In germline, CDR1 is MNHEY, CDR2 SVGAGI. The CDR3 totals 16 residues. The CDR3 nucleotides are TGTGCCGGCAGCATGCTAGGGGGACTTAGCACAGATACGCAGTATTTT. Translated, it gives CAGSMLGGLSTDTQYF.

This clonotype was observed at least ten times. The chain has TRBV27 and TRBJ1-5, with a weak D call TRBD1 (6 bases). This CDR3 is 14 amino acids long. V shed 4 bases and J shed 7 bases, with 14 bases lying between them. Per germline, CDR1 MNHEY and CDR2 SMNVEV (reference sequence). CDR3 residues: CASSSHREGQPQHF. CDR3 coding DNA: TGTGCCAGCAGTTCTCACAGGGAAGGACAGCCCCAGCATTTT.

There are many counts of this clonotype. The J gene is TRBJ2-7, the V gene TRBV19, with 12 bases lining up with TRBD1. After removal of 6 bases from V and 0 bases from J, the junction contained 3 bases not matched to a gene. The CDR3 loop spans 15 amino acids. Germline CDR1 LNHDA, CDR2 SQIVND (reference sequence). The CDR3 nucleotides read TGTGCCAGTAGGCGGGACAGGGGGCTCTCCTACGAGCAGTACTTC. Residues: CASRRDRGLSYEQYF.

The chain is built from TRBV6-6 and TRBJ2-1, with 9 positions matching TRBD2. There are 16 residues in the CDR3. CDR1 and CDR2 from the germline V gene are MNHNY and SVGAGI (reference sequence). V gave up 5 bases and J gave up 4 bases; unmatched junction bases: 9. CDR3 sequence (DNA): TGTGCCAGCAGTCCCATTCGAGCGGGAGGATACAATGAGCAGTTCTTC. Protein sequence: CASSPIRAGGYNEQFF.

This clonotype occurred a few times. The junction shows a germline mismatch at one end, possibly a read error. The chain carries TRBV18 and TRBJ2-3; no firm D call. The CDR3 runs to 16 residues. The germline CDR1 and CDR2 sequences are KGHSH and LQKENI. This CDR3 reads CASPPQVGVRTDTQYF. CDR3 sequence (DNA): TGTGCCAGCCCACCGCAGGTTGGCGTCCGCACAGATACGCAGTATTTT.

This clonotype has just a few counts. V and J are TRBV20-1 and TRBJ2-7; 7 bases match TRBD2. The CDR3 sequence is 12 residues long. Trimming cost V 3 bases and J 7 bases; bases outside gene matches: 6. The germline V gene encodes CDR1 DFQATT and CDR2 SNEGSKA (reference sequence). CDR3 coding DNA: TGCAGTGCTAGCGGGGGGACCAAAGAGCAGTACTTC. This gives the protein CSASGGTKEQYF.

Remarks on this clonotype: One end of the junction varies from germline; a read error may be responsible. The rearrangement uses TRBV5-4 and TRBJ2-5; D uncertain. There are 11 residues in the CDR3. Germline V gene data show CDR1 as SGHNT and CDR2 as YYREEE (reference sequence). The CDR3: CSSSLSETQYF. CDR3 DNA sequence: TGTTCCAGCAGCTTGTCTGAGACCCAGTACTTC.

This clonotype was detected ten times or more. The V call is TRBV5-1, the J call TRBJ2-1, with 7 nucleotides matching TRBD1. CDR1 is SGHRS, CDR2 YFSETQ, per germline. Trimming took 1 base from V and 5 from J; bases not matched to a gene: 0. The CDR3 consists of 13 residues. Here the CDR3 DNA reads TGCGCCAGCAGCTTGCAGGGGGACAATGAGCAGTTCTTC. It codes for CASSLQGDNEQFF.

This clonotype was seen ten or more times. The V call is TRBV7-9, the J call TRBJ1-5; TRBD1 agrees at 9 bases. CDR1 and CDR2 (germline): SEHNR, FQNEAQ (reference sequence). This CDR3 is 14 amino acids long. The ends lost 5 bases at V and 5 bases at J; junction bases unmatched: 4. The CDR3 DNA is TGTGCCAGCAGCCCTGGGACAGGGTATCAGCCCCAGCATTTT. Translation gives CASSPGTGYQPQHF.

This clonotype occurred many times. The CDR3 protein is CAREVTEPYDEQYF. CDR3 DNA: TGTGCCAGAGAAGTCACCGAACCGTACGACGAGCAGTACTTC. This chain connects TRBV2 to TRBJ2-7; D is unresolved. The V and J ends lost 9 bases and 5 bases respectively, with 20 bases between them. The CDR3 loop spans 14 amino acids. The germline gives CDR1 SNHLY, CDR2 FYNNEI.

This clonotype was found many times. This chain links TRBV4-1 with TRBJ2-1, with 7 bases fitting TRBD2. Germline CDR1 is MGHRA and CDR2 is YSYEKL. Losses at the gene ends were 0 bases for V and 8 bases for J; bases not matched to a gene: 4. This CDR3 contains 14 residues. CDR3 DNA: TGCGCCAGCAGCCAAGAGGTTACTAGCGATGAGCAGTTCTTC. Protein product: CASSQEVTSDEQFF.

This clonotype occurred many times. The J gene is TRBJ1-1, the V gene TRBV7-8, with 7 bases identical to TRBD1. The CDR3 runs to 12 residues. J gave up 9 bases and V 9 bases, and 10 bases lay outside the gene matches. Looked up from germline, CDR1 is SGHVS and CDR2 is FQNEAQ. The CDR3 DNA reads as TGTGCCAGTAAGACAGGGACGCTACAAGCTTTCTTT. It specifies CASKTGTLQAFF.

On this clonotype: Because the CDR3 is missing its conserved closing phenylalanine or tryptophan, this is likely a read error. No DNA is shown, since the ends of the CDR3 on it are uncertain; the CDR3 is the one TCRdb lists. J is TRBJ1-5 and V is TRBV19; the DNA was not used to check the table's D call, TRBD1. Ends included, the CDR3 has 16 residues. CDR1 is LNHDA and CDR2 is SQIVND in the germline V gene (reference sequence). The CDR3 sequence is CSSSVPGRDFNQPHHI.